Each of the 26 T cell receptor beta chains below was sequenced from the same sample in a study of T cell repertoires in cytomegalovirus infection. TCRdb re-called the reads through MiXCR, storing one row per CDR3 protein. The repertoire holds around 900,000 distinct CDR3 sequences, roughly 30% seen once, with around 15% in the top ten. These receptors are not linked to any known antigen. The specimen was cultured CD8+ T cells from PBMCs, collected from culture after CMV antigen stimulation. The source is a human donor in good health (CMV status not recorded). Some clones in this sample may be carry-over from other donors' samples.

This clonotype came up a few times. The V call is TRBV19, the J call TRBJ2-3; D gene unclear. Looked up from germline, CDR1 is LNHDA and CDR2 is SQIVND (reference sequence). The CDR3 spans 11 residues. The ends were cut back, 5 bases at V and 9 bases at J, with 9 bases in the middle. The CDR3 protein is CASSVFGTQYF. CDR3 nucleotides: TGTGCCAGTAGTGTTTTCGGGACGCAGTATTTT.

The chain joins TRBV19 to TRBJ1-1; weak D call: TRBD1 (6 bases). The CDR3 totals 14 residues. CDR1 and CDR2 from the germline V gene are LNHDA and SQIVND (reference sequence). V lost 6 bases, J lost 5 bases, and 16 bases lay in between. CDR3 in amino acids: CASRTSGAWTEAFF. The CDR3 DNA follows: TGTGCCAGTAGGACTTCGGGGGCCTGGACTGAAGCTTTCTTT.

The chain combines TRBV6-1 with TRBJ2-4; 7 nucleotides line up with TRBD2. In germline, CDR1 is MNHNS, CDR2 SASEGT. Trimming removed 7 bases from V and 11 bases from J; junction bases left unmatched: 5. The CDR3 spans 11 residues. The DNA of the CDR3 is TGTGCCAGCACCTCTGCGGGGGTTCAGTACTTC. As protein: CASTSAGVQYF.

The genes are TRBV10-3 and TRBJ2-7; D possibly matches TRBD1 or TRBD2 (6 bases each). V lost 11 bases and J lost 0, with 26 bases in between. This CDR3 region has 17 residues. Germline CDR1 ENHRY, CDR2 SYGVKD. The CDR3 loop reads CASRRYREDLSSYEQYF. The CDR3 nucleotides are TGTGCCTCCCGTCGGTACAGGGAGGACCTTAGCTCCTACGAGCAGTACTTC.

This clonotype was observed at least ten times. The V and J genes are TRBV7-2 and TRBJ1-6; no reliable D call. The CDR3 covers 18 residues. Trimming stripped 3 bases from V and 0 bases from J, with 15 bases between. Germline CDR1 and CDR2: SGHTA and FQGNSA. CDR3: CASSFFRPYSSYNSPLHF. CDR3 in DNA: TGTGCCAGCAGCTTTTTCAGGCCCTATAGCTCCTATAATTCACCCCTCCACTTT.

The chain is built from TRBV27 and TRBJ2-3, with TRBD2 matching over 7 bases. The J segment lost 6 bases and the V segment lost 7 bases, leaving 7 bases of the junction unmatched. Germline-derived CDR1 and CDR2 are MNHEY and SMNVEV (reference sequence). There are 13 residues in the CDR3. The CDR3 here is CASTGGIADTQYF. CDR3 coding DNA: TGTGCCAGCACCGGGGGGATTGCGGATACGCAGTATTTT.

The gene calls are TRBV10-3 and TRBJ1-2; TRBD1 might be the D (6 bases). The germline V gene encodes CDR1 ENHRY and CDR2 SYGVKD. The V end lost 7 bases, the J end lost 4 bases, and 16 bases lay between the germline ends. The CDR3 is 14 residues long. The CDR3 nucleotides are TGTGCCATCAAGCCGGGCCAGGGGATCTATGGCTACACCTTC. As protein: CAIKPGQGIYGYTF.

The rearrangement links TRBV6-6 to TRBJ2-7; the match to TRBD1 covers 7 bases. The trim removed 6 bases at V and 0 bases at J, leaving 5 bases unmatched. Germline V gene lookup returns CDR1 MNHNY and CDR2 SVGAGI (reference sequence). This CDR3 has 14 amino acids. In DNA form, the CDR3 reads TGTGCCAGCAGGGACAGGCGCTCCTCCTACGAGCAGTACTTC. This translates into CASRDRRSSYEQYF.

The chain has TRBV9 and TRBJ1-2; 9 bases agree with TRBD1. V shed 3 bases, J shed 2 bases, and the junction held 11 bases outside the gene matches. Germline V gene sequence: CDR1 SGDLS, CDR2 YYNGEE. The length of the CDR3 is 17 residues. The CDR3 DNA reads TGTGCCAGCAGCGCCGCACGGGACAGGGCTGGGAACTATGGCTACACCTTC. Its protein product is CASSAARDRAGNYGYTF.

This clonotype showed up just once. The chain carries TRBV10-3 and TRBJ2-1, with 12 bases aligning to TRBD2. The germline V gene has CDR1 ENHRY and CDR2 SYGVKD. With 5 bases clipped from V and 1 base from J, the junction kept 6 bases outside the gene matches. CDR3 length: 17 amino acids. For the CDR3, the DNA is TGTGCCATCAGTAAACTAGCGGGGGGCGGGTCCTACAATGAGCAGTTCTTC. Its protein product is CAISKLAGGGSYNEQFF.

This clonotype was detected many times. The chain couples TRBV11-1 to TRBJ2-1; D tentatively reads TRBD1 or TRBD2 (5 bases each). V was clipped by 3 bases and J by 7 bases, with 10 bases between them. CDR3 length: 13 amino acids. The germline gives CDR1 SGHAT, CDR2 FQDESV (reference sequence). CDR3 loop: CASSLDWGNEQFF. The CDR3, as DNA: TGTGCCAGCAGCTTGGATTGGGGGAATGAGCAGTTCTTC.

V and J are TRBV20-1 and TRBJ1-1; the match to TRBD1 covers 7 bases. The CDR3 is made up of 15 amino acids. V lost 3 bases and J lost 7; bases outside the gene matches: 14. From germline, CDR1 is DFQATT and CDR2 SNEGSKA (reference sequence). This CDR3 reads CSASSGTSRDSEAFF. In DNA, the CDR3 is TGCAGTGCTAGTTCCGGGACATCCCGGGACAGTGAAGCTTTCTTT.

The gene calls are TRBV2 and TRBJ2-7; perhaps TRBD1 as D (6 bases). The CDR3 has 14 residues. Germline loops: CDR1 SNHLY, CDR2 FYNNEI. V was trimmed by 1 base and J by 3 bases, leaving 10 bases between them. The CDR3 region is CASSEDFRGYEQYF. The CDR3 region has the DNA TGTGCCAGCAGTGAAGATTTCAGGGGCTACGAGCAGTACTTC.

The chain employs TRBV6-6 and TRBJ2-7; TRBD1 might be the D (6 bases). V lost 5 bases and J lost 3, with 14 bases in between. CDR3 length: 14 residues. Germline V gives CDR1 MNHNY, CDR2 SVGAGI (reference sequence). CDR3 region: CASSDRQAVYEQYF. The CDR3 DNA sequence: TGTGCCAGCAGTGACAGACAGGCCGTCTACGAGCAGTACTTC.

The CDR3 sequence is CASSDSGGRHEQYV. The CDR3 DNA follows: TGTGCCAGCAGTGATTCAGGGGGCAGACACGAGCAGTACGTC. The chain employs TRBV25-1 and TRBJ2-7, with TRBD1 matching over 8 bases. Germline V gene lookup returns CDR1 MGHDK and CDR2 SYGVNS. The CDR3 runs to 14 residues. V trimming: 3 bases; J trimming: 5 bases; junction bases outside the gene matches: 6.

This clonotype was observed a few times. This CDR3 reads CASSQDSLGASREAFF. Here the CDR3 DNA reads TGCGCCAGCAGCCAAGATTCCCTGGGGGCATCCCGAGAAGCTTTCTTT. The chain employs TRBV4-3 and TRBJ1-1, with a tentative D call TRBD1 (6 bases). This CDR3 comprises 16 residues. The V and J ends lost 0 bases and 8 bases respectively, with 19 bases between them. Germline V gives CDR1 LGHNA, CDR2 YSLEER.

This clonotype was counted only a few times. This CDR3 reads CASSLEGEFFATNEKLFF. The CDR3 region has the DNA TGCGCCAGCAGCCTCGAAGGGGAGTTTTTTGCAACTAATGAAAAACTGTTTTTT. The V and J genes are TRBV4-1 and TRBJ1-4; a weak D match, TRBD1 (5 bases). CDR1 and CDR2 from the germline V gene are MGHRA and YSYEKL. Trimming left V 4 bases short and J 0 bases short, with 18 bases between. This CDR3 has 18 residues.

CDR3 sequence reads: CASSLVAHARETQYF. The DNA of the CDR3 is TGTGCCAGCAGCTTGGTCGCCCACGCACGGGAGACGCAGTATTTT. V usage is TRBV5-5 and J usage is TRBJ2-3; possibly TRBD2 for D (6 bases). The CDR3 length is 15 residues. Germline-derived CDR1 and CDR2 are SGHKS and YYEKEE (reference sequence). The V end lost 0 bases, the J end lost 9 bases, and 17 bases lay between the germline ends.

For this clonotype: A much larger clone sits a single nucleotide away, making a read error possible. The chain employs TRBV7-8 and TRBJ2-1; 9 bases are a match to TRBD1. This CDR3 spans 16 amino acids. Germline values: CDR1 SGHVS, CDR2 FQNEAQ. This CDR3 reads CVSSHGQGFSINEQFF. CDR3 DNA sequence: TGTGTCAGCAGCCATGGACAGGGGTTTAGCATAAATGAGCAGTTCTTC.

The chain has TRBV10-3 and TRBJ1-1; D is unresolved. The germline CDR1 and CDR2 sequences are ENHRY and SYGVKD. V was trimmed by 0 bases and J by 8 bases, leaving 13 bases between them. CDR3 length: 14 residues. Here the CDR3 reads CAISESGGGREAFF. CDR3 nucleotide sequence: TGTGCCATCAGTGAGTCCGGCGGCGGGCGAGAAGCTTTCTTT.

The rearrangement links TRBV7-2 to TRBJ2-5; D might be TRBD1 (6 bases). Looked up from germline, CDR1 is SGHTA and CDR2 is FQGNSA. The V and J ends lost 1 base and 4 bases respectively, with 10 bases between them. The CDR3 loop spans 14 amino acids. CDR3: CASSLGQDPETQYF. The CDR3 DNA follows: TGTGCCAGCAGCTTAGGACAGGACCCAGAGACCCAGTACTTC.

The chain couples TRBV7-6 to TRBJ2-4; tentative D call: TRBD2 (5 bases). V lost 1 base to trimming and J lost 8 bases, with 12 bases between them. CDR1 and CDR2 (germline): SGHVS, FNYEAQ. The CDR3 extends over 14 amino acids. The CDR3 DNA follows: TGTGCCAGCAGCTTAGGAGGGATGGTTGACATTCAGTACTTC. Translated, it gives CASSLGGMVDIQYF.

A few counts support this clonotype. This CDR3 reads CASSERTSGGALETQYF. DNA for the CDR3: TGCGCCAGCAGTGAGAGGACTAGCGGGGGGGCCTTGGAGACCCAGTACTTC. The V and J genes are TRBV10-2 and TRBJ2-5; 15 bases are shared with TRBD2. The CDR3 covers 17 residues. J was trimmed by 5 bases and V by 2 bases; bases with no gene match: 6. Germline CDR1 WSHSY, CDR2 SAAADI.

The rearrangement uses TRBV7-9 and TRBJ2-1; D possibly uses TRBD1 or TRBD2 (5 bases each). V lost 5 bases and J 2 bases, leaving 16 bases between the germline ends. CDR1 and CDR2 from the germline V gene are SEHNR and FQNEAQ (reference sequence). The CDR3 contains 16 residues. The DNA for the CDR3 is TGTGCCAGCAGCCACCCACAGGTCGGGGCCTACAATGAGCAGTTCTTC. The encoded protein is CASSHPQVGAYNEQFF.

This clonotype was counted a single time. This chain joins TRBV27 and TRBJ1-1, with 7 bases aligning to TRBD1. Germline CDR1 and CDR2: MNHEY and SMNVEV (reference sequence). The J segment lost 4 bases and the V segment lost 3 bases, leaving 11 bases of the junction unmatched. The CDR3 spans 16 residues. Written as DNA, the CDR3 is TGTGCCAGCAGTTTCTCGACAGGGAAATTTGGCACTGAAGCTTTCTTT. Its protein product is CASSFSTGKFGTEAFF.

This clonotype has only a few counts. Written as DNA, the CDR3 is TGTGCCAGCAGCCCGGTGACAGGGGAGTATGGGTACAATGAGCAGTTCTTC. Amino acid sequence: CASSPVTGEYGYNEQFF. The rearrangement uses TRBV11-2 and TRBJ2-1, with 8 positions matching TRBD1. Trimming cost V 5 bases and J 4 bases; bases outside gene matches: 13. The CDR3 has 17 amino acids. The germline V gene has CDR1 SGHAT and CDR2 FQNNGV.